These 31 T cell receptor beta chains came from one sample sequenced in a study of T cells after yellow fever vaccination. Each CDR3 protein gets one entry after TCRdb re-called the 5' RACE reads with MiXCR. The sample carries roughly 340,000 distinct CDR3 sequences, 3% to 4.5% recorded once. This sample comprised PBMCs, obtained 5 days after the yellow fever booster vaccination. These receptors were collected from a man between 18 and 35 years old who received the YFV17D yellow fever vaccine.

This clonotype was counted many times. The chain combines TRBV4-3 with TRBJ2-6, with D hard to call. The length of the CDR3 is 16 residues. Trimming cost V 0 bases and J 0 bases, with 6 bases left between them. CDR1 and CDR2 from the germline V gene are LGHNA and YSLEER. The CDR3 loop is CASSQDLVSGANVLTF. The CDR3 DNA sequence: TGCGCCAGCAGCCAAGATCTCGTCTCTGGGGCCAACGTCCTGACTTTC.

In nucleotides, the CDR3 is TGTGCCAGCAGCTTAATTTCCCCCGTAAAGTTGACCGGGGAGCTGTTTTTT. Residues: CASSLISPVKLTGELFF. The chain has TRBV7-9 and TRBJ2-2; D uncertain. V was cut by 2 bases and J by 5 bases, with 18 bases left in between. Germline CDR1 and CDR2: SEHNR and FQNEAQ (reference sequence). The CDR3 length is 17 residues.

The rearrangement joins TRBV7-6 to TRBJ1-5, with 10 nucleotides matching TRBD1. The CDR3 has 14 residues. The germline V gene has CDR1 SGHVS and CDR2 FNYEAQ. Trimming at V came to 5 bases and at J to 6 bases, leaving 4 bases not matched to a gene. DNA of the CDR3: TGTGCCAGCAGCCCGACAGGGGGCCTTCAGCCCCAGCATTTT. This encodes CASSPTGGLQPQHF.

This clonotype was counted many times. The rearrangement links TRBV4-2 to TRBJ2-3; 7 bases are shared with TRBD1. Germline values: CDR1 LGHNA, CDR2 YNFKEQ. With 2 bases clipped from V and 5 bases from J, the junction kept 1 base outside the gene matches. The CDR3 contains 13 residues. Here the CDR3 DNA reads TGTGCCAGCAGCCAAAGACAGGGAGATACGCAGTATTTT. The encoded protein is CASSQRQGDTQYF.

This clonotype was seen many times. The chain combines TRBV5-1 with TRBJ1-4; 7 nucleotides line up with TRBD1. The CDR3 length is 16 residues. Germline CDR1 SGHRS, CDR2 YFSETQ. J was trimmed by 0 bases and V by 4 bases; bases with no gene match: 6. Here the CDR3 reads CASSLQQGSTNEKLFF. CDR3 DNA sequence: TGCGCCAGCAGCCTACAACAGGGGTCAACTAATGAAAAACTGTTTTTT.

The chain carries TRBV7-8 and TRBJ2-1; TRBD1 matches 7 bases. The length of the CDR3 is 14 residues. J gave up 10 bases and V 8 bases, and 14 bases lay outside the gene matches. In germline, CDR1 is SGHVS, CDR2 FQNEAQ. The CDR3 DNA reads as TGTGCCAGCTGCTCACAAGACAGGGCCCTAGAGCAGTTCTTC. Its protein is CASCSQDRALEQFF.

V gene TRBV18 combines with J gene TRBJ2-7; D possibly corresponds to TRBD2 (6 bases). The germline CDR1 and CDR2 sequences are KGHSH and LQKENI. V lost 3 bases to trimming and J lost 4 bases, with 7 bases between them. The CDR3 consists of 12 residues. The CDR3 reads CASSPEGYEQYF. The DNA for the CDR3 is TGTGCCAGCTCACCGGAGGGTTACGAGCAGTACTTC.

This clonotype showed up many times. The V and J genes are TRBV2 and TRBJ2-3; maybe TRBD2 (6 bases). V lost 6 bases, J lost 5 bases, and 15 bases lay in between. The CDR3 loop spans 14 amino acids. CDR1 is SNHLY and CDR2 is FYNNEI in the germline V gene. The CDR3 loop is CASRRTMFQDTQYF. The CDR3 nucleotides are TGTGCCAGCAGGAGGACTATGTTTCAAGATACGCAGTATTTT. The whole variable domain, remainder taken from reference TRBV2 and TRBJ2-3, is EPEVTQTPSHQVTQMGQEVILRCVPISNHLYFYWYRQILGQKVEFLVSFYNNEISEKSEIFDDQFSVERPDGSNFTLKIRSTKLEDSAMYFCASRRTMFQDTQYFGPGTRLTVL.

J is TRBJ1-2 and V is TRBV6-5; TRBD1 aligns across 7 bases. The J segment lost 8 bases and the V segment lost 2 bases, leaving 5 bases of the junction unmatched. Germline CDR1 is MNHEY and CDR2 is SVGAGI. CDR3 size: 13 residues. The CDR3 DNA follows: TGTGCCAGCAGTTACAGGGGGCGAGACGGCTACACCTTC. It encodes CASSYRGRDGYTF.

The chain recombines TRBV5-1 with TRBJ1-1, with a weak D call TRBD1 (6 bases). Germline V gene lookup returns CDR1 SGHRS and CDR2 YFSETQ. V lost 5 bases, J lost 1 base, and 12 bases lay in between. The CDR3 consists of 14 residues. The CDR3 spells CASSWDTTNTEAFF. As DNA, the CDR3 is TGCGCCAGCAGTTGGGACACTACGAACACTGAAGCTTTCTTT.

This clonotype was seen many times. J is TRBJ2-3 and V is TRBV3-1; TRBD1 aligns across 7 bases. V was pared by 0 bases and J by 11 bases, with 5 bases of the junction left unmatched. This CDR3 has 13 residues. Germline values: CDR1 LGHDT, CDR2 YNNKEL (reference sequence). The CDR3 is CASSQDLDRRQYF. Written as DNA, the CDR3 is TGTGCCAGCAGCCAAGATCTGGACAGGAGGCAGTATTTT.

This clonotype occurred a few times. This chain connects TRBV29-1 to TRBJ2-1, with 7 bases aligning to TRBD2. From germline, CDR1 is SQVTM and CDR2 ANQGSEA. The ends lost 6 bases at V and 5 bases at J; junction bases unmatched: 10. The CDR3 length is 14 residues. This CDR3 reads CSVSLGGRDNEQFF. As DNA, the CDR3 is TGCAGCGTGTCCCTTGGGGGGAGGGACAATGAGCAGTTCTTC.

This clonotype was picked up many times. This sequence joins TRBV5-1 and TRBJ1-2, with unresolved D. V shed 0 bases and J shed 8 bases, with 8 bases lying between them. The CDR3 loop spans 12 amino acids. CDR1 SGHRS and CDR2 YFSETQ come from the germline V gene. The CDR3 reads CASSLDTDGYTF. The CDR3 DNA sequence: TGCGCCAGCAGCTTGGACACCGACGGCTACACCTTC. Looking up the rest from reference TRBV5-1 and TRBJ1-2 gives the full variable domain: KAGVTQTPRYLIKTRGQQVTLSCSPISGHRSVSWYQQTPGQGLQFLFEYFSETQRNKGNFPGRFSGRQFSNSRSEMNVSTLELGDSALYLCASSLDTDGYTFGSGTRLTVV.

This clonotype has just a few counts. The CDR3 spells CSARRTGGRDGYTF. CDR3 sequence (DNA): TGCAGTGCTAGAAGGACAGGGGGTAGAGACGGCTACACCTTC. The genes are TRBV20-1 and TRBJ1-2; 10 positions agree with TRBD1. Per the germline V gene, CDR1 is DFQATT and CDR2 is SNEGSKA (reference sequence). V shed 2 bases, J shed 8 bases, and the junction held 8 bases outside the gene matches. This CDR3 has 14 amino acids.

The chain links TRBV4-1 to TRBJ1-2; weak D call: TRBD1 (6 bases). CDR3 size: 16 residues. CDR1 and CDR2 (germline): MGHRA, YSYEKL. V was shortened by 3 bases and J by 5 bases, with 19 bases between the two germline ends. CDR3 sequence: CASSHQAGAQGYGYTF. The CDR3 DNA reads as TGCGCCAGCAGCCACCAAGCGGGGGCGCAGGGTTATGGCTACACCTTC.

Many counts were recorded for this clonotype. This chain links TRBV6-2 or TRBV6-3 with TRBJ1-1; maybe TRBD1 (6 bases). Germline loops: CDR1 MNHEY, CDR2 SVGEGT. This CDR3 has 13 residues. Between the trimmed V and J ends, which lost 4 bases and 4 bases, there was a span of 10 bases. Here the CDR3 DNA reads TGTGCCAGCAGTTCCCAGGGGTTCACTGAAGCTTTCTTT. It yields the protein CASSSQGFTEAFF.

The gene calls are TRBV11-2 and TRBJ2-1; no reliable D call. Germline CDR1 reads SGHAT; CDR2 reads FQNNGV. The CDR3 runs 13 residues. Trimming stripped 1 base from V and 5 bases from J, with 6 bases between. CDR3 amino acids: CASSLVGHNEQFF. In DNA form, the CDR3 reads TGTGCCAGCAGCTTAGTAGGCCACAATGAGCAGTTCTTC. The full variable domain, in which reference TRBV11-2 and TRBJ2-1 provide the parts outside the CDR3, is EAGVAQSPRYKIIEKRQSVAFWCNPISGHATLYWYQQILGQGPKLLIQFQNNGVVDDSQLPKDRFSAERLKGVDSTLKIQPAKLEDSAVYLCASSLVGHNEQFFGPGTRLTVL.

This clonotype was picked up many times. This chain uses TRBV7-2 with TRBJ1-5; possibly TRBD1 for D (6 bases). From germline, CDR1 is SGHTA and CDR2 FQGNSA. V lost 2 bases and J 5 bases, leaving 22 bases between the germline ends. This CDR3 is built from 18 residues. The CDR3 DNA reads TGTGCCAGCAGCTTATACCCCCCCCTGACAGGTGTACATCAGCCCCAGCATTTT. Protein product: CASSLYPPLTGVHQPQHF.

This sequence joins TRBV7-2 and TRBJ2-1; D is unclear. Trimming cost V 2 bases and J 10 bases, with 12 bases left between them. The CDR3 length is 13 residues. The germline V gene has CDR1 SGHTA and CDR2 FQGNSA. The CDR3 region has the DNA TGTGCCAGCAGCTTAAATGGGGTTCGGGAGCAGTTCTTC. Protein: CASSLNGVREQFF. Based on the CDR3 plus reference TRBV7-2 and TRBJ2-1, the full variable domain is GAGVSQSPSNKVTEKGKDVELRCDPISGHTALYWYRQSLGQGLEFLIYFQGNSAPDKSGLPSDRFSAERTGGSVSTLTIQRTQQEDSAVYLCASSLNGVREQFFGPGTRLTVL.

In its sample, this clonotype was seen a few times. V gene TRBV7-2 combines with J gene TRBJ2-5; D is ambiguous. V was cut by 1 base and J by 5 bases, with 11 bases left in between. The germline gives CDR1 SGHTA, CDR2 FQGNSA. The CDR3 spans 14 residues. In DNA form, the CDR3 reads TGTGCCAGCAGCTTAGGGCTAGTTGGGGAGACCCAGTACTTC. Protein product: CASSLGLVGETQYF.

V and J are TRBV4-3 and TRBJ2-1, with D possibly matching TRBD2 (7 bases). V lost 2 bases to trimming and J lost 4 bases, with 12 bases between them. The CDR3 runs to 15 residues. Per the germline V gene, CDR1 is LGHNA and CDR2 is YSLEER. CDR3 bases: TGCGCCAGCAGCCAATGGAGGGGGGGTTACAATGAGCAGTTCTTC. Translation gives CASSQWRGGYNEQFF.

In this sample, this clonotype turned up a few times. The chain has TRBV5-1 and TRBJ2-3, with TRBD1 as a possible D gene (6 bases). The CDR3 loop spans 16 amino acids. Per germline, CDR1 SGHRS and CDR2 YFSETQ. Trimming removed 6 bases at V and 10 bases at J, with 27 bases between. CDR3 loop: CASIPDPAQGQNPQYF. Here the CDR3 DNA reads TGCGCCAGCATCCCAGACCCGGCACAGGGACAAAATCCGCAGTATTTT. The full variable domain, completed using reference TRBV5-1 and TRBJ2-3, is KAGVTQTPRYLIKTRGQQVTLSCSPISGHRSVSWYQQTPGQGLQFLFEYFSETQRNKGNFPGRFSGRQFSNSRSEMNVSTLELGDSALYLCASIPDPAQGQNPQYFGPGTRLTVL.

Ten or more counts support this clonotype. The chain links TRBV2 to TRBJ1-3; perhaps TRBD1 as D (5 bases). CDR3 length equals 15 residues. Germline V lookup: CDR1 SNHLY, CDR2 FYNNEI. Between the trimmed V and J ends, which lost 7 bases and 0 bases, there was a span of 13 bases. The DNA for the CDR3 is TGTGCCAGCACCATTATTGGGGGCTCTGGAAACACCATATATTTT. As protein: CASTIIGGSGNTIYF.

This clonotype was observed many times. J is TRBJ2-7 and V is TRBV3-1, with D possibly TRBD2 on 5 matching bases. The CDR3 is 14 amino acids. Germline assignment: CDR1 LGHDT and CDR2 YNNKEL (reference sequence). The V and J ends lost 0 bases and 6 bases respectively, with 12 bases between them. As DNA, the CDR3 is TGTGCCAGCAGCCAAGATCAAACGGGGAGCGAGCAGTACGTC. It is translated as CASSQDQTGSEQYV.

This clonotype was recorded many times. V is TRBV7-2 and J is TRBJ1-6; the D is unclear. The germline gives CDR1 SGHTA, CDR2 FQGNSA. Trimming took off 1 base at V and 7 bases at J, with 8 bases between the two ends. The CDR3 loop spans 14 amino acids. In DNA, the CDR3 is TGTGCCAGCAGCTTAGAACAGCTAAATTCACCCCTCCACTTT. Translating gives CASSLEQLNSPLHF.

This rearrangement joins TRBV6-2 or TRBV6-3 to TRBJ2-7, with 9 bases identical to TRBD1. This CDR3 spans 12 amino acids. CDR1 and CDR2 (germline): MNHEY, SVGEGT. The trim removed 5 bases at V and 6 bases at J, leaving 2 bases unmatched. CDR3 loop: CASSGTGREQYF. CDR3 nucleotides: TGTGCCAGCAGTGGGACAGGGCGCGAGCAGTACTTC.

This clonotype was seen a few times. This rearrangement joins TRBV5-5 to TRBJ1-5; the D gene is possibly TRBD1 (5 bases). From germline, CDR1 is SGHKS and CDR2 YYEKEE (reference sequence). The V gene lost 1 base and the J gene lost 6 bases, with 11 bases spanning the gap. This CDR3 is 14 amino acids long. CDR3 nucleotides: TGTGCCAGCAGCTTGTCAGGGTCACTTCAGCCCCAGCATTTT. Translating it yields CASSLSGSLQPQHF. The variable domain in full, completed from reference TRBV5-5 and TRBJ1-5, reads DAGVTQSPTHLIKTRGQQVTLRCSPISGHKSVSWYQQVLGQGPQFIFQYYEKEERGRGNFPDRFSARQFPNYSSELNVNALLLGDSALYLCASSLSGSLQPQHFGDGTRLSIL.

The rearrangement links TRBV20-1 to TRBJ2-3; tentatively, D is TRBD1 (5 bases). CDR1 and CDR2 from the germline V gene are DFQATT and SNEGSKA (reference sequence). This CDR3 has 16 residues. With 1 base removed from V and 1 base from J, the gap between germline ends came to 15 bases. Written as DNA, the CDR3 is TGCAGTGCTAGAGCGAGGTGGGGCTTTCGCACAGATACGCAGTATTTT. Protein sequence: CSARARWGFRTDTQYF.

This clonotype has ten or more counts. The chain links TRBV29-1 to TRBJ2-6, with D perhaps matching TRBD2 (6 bases). V was cut by 6 bases and J by 2 bases, with 14 bases left in between. Germline lookup yields CDR1 SQVTM and CDR2 ANQGSEA. CDR3 length equals 15 residues. The CDR3, as DNA: TGCAGCGTGGGAGGACCAAGGACTGGGGCCAACGTCCTGACTTTC. Its protein is CSVGGPRTGANVLTF. Drawing the rest from reference TRBV29-1 and TRBJ2-6, the complete variable domain is SAVISQKPSRDICQRGTSLTIQCQVDSQVTMMFWYRQQPGQSLTLIATANQGSEATYESGFVIDKFPISRPNLTFSTLTVSNMSPEDSSIYLCSVGGPRTGANVLTFGAGSRLTVL.

This clonotype was counted many times. The gene calls are TRBV25-1 and TRBJ1-2, with D possibly TRBD1 on 5 matching bases. Germline V gives CDR1 MGHDK, CDR2 SYGVNS. Trimming left V 1 base short and J 4 bases short, with 13 bases between. The CDR3 covers 15 residues. Here the CDR3 DNA reads TGTGCCAGCAGTGAATCTTTGGGACGCGCCTATGGCTACACCTTC. It codes for CASSESLGRAYGYTF.

This clonotype was observed a handful of times. This chain uses TRBV5-1 with TRBJ2-5; possibly TRBD1 for D (7 bases). CDR1 is SGHRS and CDR2 is YFSETQ in the germline V gene. This CDR3 contains 15 residues. The V and J ends lost 4 bases and 5 bases respectively, with 18 bases between them. CDR3 protein: CASSPQGGEDETQYF. CDR3 in DNA: TGCGCCAGCAGCCCTCAGGGGGGAGAAGACGAGACCCAGTACTTC.